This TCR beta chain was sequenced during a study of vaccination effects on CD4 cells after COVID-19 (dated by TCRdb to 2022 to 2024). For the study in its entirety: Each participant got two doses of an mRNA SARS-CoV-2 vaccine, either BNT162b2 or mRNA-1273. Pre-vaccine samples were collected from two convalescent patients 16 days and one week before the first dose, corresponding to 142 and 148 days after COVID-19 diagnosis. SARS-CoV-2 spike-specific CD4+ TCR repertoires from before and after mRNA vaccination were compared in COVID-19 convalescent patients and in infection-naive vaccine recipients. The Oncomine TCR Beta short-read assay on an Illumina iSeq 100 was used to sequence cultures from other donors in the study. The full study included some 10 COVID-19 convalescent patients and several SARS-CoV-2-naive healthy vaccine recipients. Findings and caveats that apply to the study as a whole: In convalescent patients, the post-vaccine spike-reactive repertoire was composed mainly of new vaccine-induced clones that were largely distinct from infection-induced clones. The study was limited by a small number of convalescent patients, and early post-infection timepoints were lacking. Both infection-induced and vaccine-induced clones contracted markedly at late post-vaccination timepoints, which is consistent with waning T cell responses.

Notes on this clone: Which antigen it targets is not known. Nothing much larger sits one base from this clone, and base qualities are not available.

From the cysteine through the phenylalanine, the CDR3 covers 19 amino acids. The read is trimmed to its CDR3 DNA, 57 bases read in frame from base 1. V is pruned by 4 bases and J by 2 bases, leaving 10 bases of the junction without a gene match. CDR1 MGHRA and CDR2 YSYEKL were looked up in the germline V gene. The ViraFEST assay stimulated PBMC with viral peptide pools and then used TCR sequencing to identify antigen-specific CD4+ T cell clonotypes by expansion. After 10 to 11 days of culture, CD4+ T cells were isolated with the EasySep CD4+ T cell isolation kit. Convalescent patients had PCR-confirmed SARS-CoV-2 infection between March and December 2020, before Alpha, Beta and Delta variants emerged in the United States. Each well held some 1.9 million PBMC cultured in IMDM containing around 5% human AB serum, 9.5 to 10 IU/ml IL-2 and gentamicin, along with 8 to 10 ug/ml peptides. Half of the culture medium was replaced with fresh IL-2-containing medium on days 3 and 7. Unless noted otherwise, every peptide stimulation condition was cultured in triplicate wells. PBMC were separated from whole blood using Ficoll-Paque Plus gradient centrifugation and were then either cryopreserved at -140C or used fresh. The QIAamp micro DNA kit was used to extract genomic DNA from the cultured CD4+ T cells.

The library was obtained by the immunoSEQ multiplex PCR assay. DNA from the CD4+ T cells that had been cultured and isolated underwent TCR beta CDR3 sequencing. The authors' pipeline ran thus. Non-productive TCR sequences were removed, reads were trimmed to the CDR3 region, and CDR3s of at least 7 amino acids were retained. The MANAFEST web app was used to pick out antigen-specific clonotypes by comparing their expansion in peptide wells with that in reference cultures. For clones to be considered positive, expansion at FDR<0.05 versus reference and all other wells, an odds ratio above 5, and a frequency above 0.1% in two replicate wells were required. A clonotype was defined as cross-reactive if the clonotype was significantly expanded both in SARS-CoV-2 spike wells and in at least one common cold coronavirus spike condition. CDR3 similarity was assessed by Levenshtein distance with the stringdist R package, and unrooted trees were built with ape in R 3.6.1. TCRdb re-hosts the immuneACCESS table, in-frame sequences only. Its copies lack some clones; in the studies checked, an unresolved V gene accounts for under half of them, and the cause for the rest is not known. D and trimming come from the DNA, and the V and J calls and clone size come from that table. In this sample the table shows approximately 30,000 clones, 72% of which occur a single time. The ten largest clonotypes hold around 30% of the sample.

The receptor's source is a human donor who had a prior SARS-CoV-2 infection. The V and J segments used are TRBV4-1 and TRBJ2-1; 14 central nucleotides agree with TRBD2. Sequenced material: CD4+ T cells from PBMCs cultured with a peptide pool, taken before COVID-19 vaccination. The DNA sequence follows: TGCGCCAGCAGCCCGCGACTAGCGGGGGGGTACTTCCCCTACAATGAGCAGTTCTTC. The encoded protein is CASSPRLAGGYFPYNEQFF.